A single sample gave rise to the 17 T cell receptor beta chains below, sequenced in a study of CD8 T cells in ankylosing spondylitis. A single record per CDR3 protein comes from TCRdb applying MiXCR to the 5' RACE reads. The repertoire consists of 30,000 to 45,000 distinct CDR3 sequences, with under 13% occurring once and the leading ten covering about a sixth. The sample consisted of blood, either unsorted or a sorted T cell fraction (not recorded which). These receptors were collected from a male donor with ankylosing spondylitis or in good health (not recorded which).

This clonotype was recorded at least ten times. The V call is TRBV3-1, the J call TRBJ1-1, with D hard to call. From germline, CDR1 is LGHDT and CDR2 YNNKEL (reference sequence). Trimming left V 0 bases short and J 10 bases short, with 15 bases between. The CDR3 has 14 residues. Here the CDR3 reads CASSQDHAGRRAFF. The CDR3 DNA follows: TGTGCCAGCAGCCAAGATCACGCAGGCCGTCGAGCTTTCTTT.

This clonotype was picked up many times. The V call is TRBV28, the J call TRBJ1-1, with D unclear. The germline V and J ends were trimmed by 3 bases and 8 bases, with 13 bases remaining between them. The CDR3 loop spans 13 amino acids. The germline V gene has CDR1 MDHEN and CDR2 SYDVKM. The CDR3 here is CASSFIGGGEAFF. In nucleotides, the CDR3 is TGTGCCAGCAGTTTCATAGGAGGCGGCGAAGCTTTCTTT.

In this sample, this clonotype turned up many times. The rearrangement joins TRBV5-1 to TRBJ2-7; TRBD1 agrees at 11 bases. Germline-derived CDR1 and CDR2 are SGHRS and YFSETQ. V lost 0 bases to trimming and J lost 3 bases; unmatched junction nucleotides: 2. The CDR3 is 15 residues long. Here the CDR3 reads CASSLGGTGGYEQYF. The CDR3 nucleotides are TGCGCCAGCAGCTTGGGGGGGACAGGGGGCTACGAGCAGTACTTC.

This clonotype was counted at least ten times. The V call is TRBV6-1, the J call TRBJ2-3, with unresolved D. Trimming took off 0 bases at V and 8 bases at J, with 6 bases between the two ends. This CDR3 contains 12 residues. Germline loops: CDR1 MNHNS, CDR2 SASEGT. The CDR3 here is CASSEAARTQYF. The CDR3 region has the DNA TGTGCCAGCAGTGAAGCGGCCCGTACGCAGTATTTT.

This clonotype was detected ten times or more. This rearrangement joins TRBV20-1 to TRBJ2-7, with D tentatively TRBD2 (6 bases). V lost 4 bases and J lost 2, with 12 bases in between. The length of the CDR3 is 13 residues. Germline V gene sequence: CDR1 DFQATT, CDR2 SNEGSKA (reference sequence). CDR3 DNA: TGCAGTGCTATGTTCCGGGGGACCTACGAGCAGTACTTC. Translating gives CSAMFRGTYEQYF.

This clonotype appeared a few times. The V and J genes are TRBV18 and TRBJ2-7; TRBD2 is a possible D gene (6 bases). The ends were cut back, 3 bases at V and 7 bases at J, with 13 bases in the middle. The CDR3 loop spans 13 amino acids. CDR1 is KGHSH and CDR2 is LQKENI in the germline V gene. This CDR3 is CASSPGTPGEQYF. DNA of the CDR3: TGTGCCAGCTCACCCGGGACTCCGGGGGAGCAGTACTTC. The whole variable domain, remainder taken from reference TRBV18 and TRBJ2-7, is NAGVMQNPRHLVRRRGQEARLRCSPMKGHSHVYWYRQLPEEGLKFMVYLQKENIIDESGMPKERFSAEFPKEGPSILRIQQVVRGDSAAYFCASSPGTPGEQYFGPGTRLTVT.

This clonotype appeared many times. The chain recombines TRBV12-3 or TRBV12-4 with TRBJ2-1; 7 bases are shared with TRBD1. V trimming: 1 base; J trimming: 6 bases; junction bases outside the gene matches: 12. The CDR3 totals 17 residues. DNA of the CDR3: TGTGCCAGCAGTTTAGGACTTGGGCAGTCAGGGGGCAATGAGCAGTTCTTC. It is translated as CASSLGLGQSGGNEQFF.

In this sample, this clonotype turned up many times. The rearrangement uses TRBV10-3 and TRBJ2-1, with a tentative D call TRBD2 (5 bases). This CDR3 is built from 12 residues. V was cut by 10 bases and J by 8 bases, with 15 bases left in between. Per germline, CDR1 ENHRY and CDR2 SYGVKD. The CDR3 here is CARGASSDEQFF. In DNA, the CDR3 is TGTGCCAGGGGTGCGAGTAGCGATGAGCAGTTCTTC.

This clonotype was seen ten or more times. The V call is TRBV28, the J call TRBJ1-2, with 8 bases lining up with TRBD1. This CDR3 comprises 15 residues. From germline, CDR1 is MDHEN and CDR2 SYDVKM. The trim removed 5 bases at V and 7 bases at J, leaving 12 bases unmatched. The CDR3 DNA is TGTGCCAGCAGTCGAGAACCAGGGGGCTTAGGTGGCTACACCTTC. Translating it yields CASSREPGGLGGYTF.

V and J are TRBV6-1 and TRBJ2-3, with unresolved D. The J call may be mistaken, given a closer DNA end match to TRBJ1-5. The CDR3 has 14 amino acids. Germline V gene data show CDR1 as MNHNS and CDR2 as SASEGT. The CDR3 region is CASSPRTARDTQHF. The DNA for the CDR3 is TGTGCCAGCAGTCCCCGGACGGCCCGAGATACGCAGCATTTT.

This clonotype showed up just a few times. The chain combines TRBV7-8 with TRBJ2-7; TRBD1 is a possible D gene (5 bases). Trimming removed 4 bases at V and 2 bases at J, with 15 bases between. The germline gives CDR1 SGHVS, CDR2 FQNEAQ. The length of the CDR3 is 15 residues. The CDR3 protein is CASSSSGFLAYEQYF. CDR3 bases: TGTGCCAGCAGCTCGTCAGGGTTCTTGGCCTACGAGCAGTACTTC. Using reference TRBV7-8 and TRBJ2-7 for the parts outside the CDR3, the full variable domain is GAGVSQSPRYKVAKRGQDVALRCDPISGHVSLFWYQQALGQGPEFLTYFQNEAQLDKSGLPSDRFFAERPEGSVSTLKIQRTQQEDSAVYLCASSSSGFLAYEQYFGPGTRLTVT.

In its sample, this clonotype was seen many times. The chain couples TRBV7-9 to TRBJ2-5; 7 nucleotides agree with TRBD2. CDR3 length equals 14 residues. Germline CDR1 is SEHNR and CDR2 is FQNEAQ (reference sequence). The J segment lost 1 base and the V segment lost 3 bases, leaving 2 bases of the junction unmatched. In DNA form, the CDR3 reads TGTGCCAGCAGCTTTCCTAGCGGCCAAGAGACCCAGTACTTC. It codes for CASSFPSGQETQYF.

This clonotype was counted many times. The chain recombines TRBV5-1 with TRBJ2-3; TRBD2 matches 13 bases. The CDR3 is 16 amino acids. V was pared by 4 bases and J by 4 bases, with 6 bases of the junction left unmatched. Germline assignment: CDR1 SGHRS and CDR2 YFSETQ. This CDR3 is CASSQGLAGSSDTQYF. CDR3 bases: TGCGCCAGCAGCCAGGGACTAGCGGGAAGTTCAGATACGCAGTATTTT. The variable domain in full, completed from reference TRBV5-1 and TRBJ2-3, reads KAGVTQTPRYLIKTRGQQVTLSCSPISGHRSVSWYQQTPGQGLQFLFEYFSETQRNKGNFPGRFSGRQFSNSRSEMNVSTLELGDSALYLCASSQGLAGSSDTQYFGPGTRLTVL.

This clonotype was detected many times. The chain has TRBV29-1 and TRBJ2-4; 8 bases agree with TRBD1. The CDR3 loop spans 13 amino acids. CDR1 and CDR2 (germline): SQVTM, ANQGSEA. Trimming at V came to 7 bases and at J to 2 bases, leaving 4 bases not matched to a gene. The CDR3 DNA sequence: TGCAGCGCTCGGGACAGGTCCAAAAACATTCAGTACTTC. This gives the protein CSARDRSKNIQYF.

The chain carries TRBV6-6 and TRBJ2-5; possibly TRBD1 or TRBD2 for D (5 bases each). The CDR3 runs 13 residues. Per the germline V gene, CDR1 is MNHNY and CDR2 is SVGAGI (reference sequence). Trimming took 5 bases from V and 5 from J, leaving 12 bases between them. The CDR3 DNA sequence: TGTGCCAGCAGTGGTGAGGGGCGCGAGACCCAGTACTTC. Its protein is CASSGEGRETQYF.

This clonotype has a count of ten or more. This chain joins TRBV7-3 and TRBJ2-5; 9 bases line up with TRBD1. The CDR3 runs to 14 residues. Germline CDR1 SGHTA, CDR2 FQGTGA. Trimming removed 5 bases from V and 3 bases from J; junction bases left unmatched: 4. DNA for the CDR3: TGTGCCAGCAGCCCGACAGGGGGGGAAGAGACCCAGTACTTC. Protein product: CASSPTGGEETQYF.

The sample holds many counts of this clonotype. The chain joins TRBV4-2 to TRBJ2-7, with a weak D call TRBD2 (7 bases). This CDR3 is 16 amino acids long. V lost 3 bases to trimming and J lost 5 bases, with 20 bases between them. Germline V gene lookup returns CDR1 LGHNA and CDR2 YNFKEQ. The CDR3 sequence is CASSHPRGGVFDEQYF. For the CDR3, the DNA is TGTGCCAGCAGCCATCCTAGGGGGGGGGTTTTCGACGAGCAGTACTTC.